This TCR beta chain was sequenced for a study of shared clonotypes between healthy human individuals. Study-wide context: Serving as donors were two women and three men, whose ages spanned 18 to 49. Findings of the study overall: The sole specimen, blood, was sampled, and tissue repertoires likely differ.

Only Caucasian adults living in Nashville, Tennessee made up the donor group. In regard to this clone: Its target is unknown.

Each subset's genomic DNA was shared equally among a number of immunoSEQ plates. Clones were read by immunoSEQ multiplex PCR, and TCRdb kept only the in-frame ones, dropping some. Of a few hundred thousand clones listed, 65% to 80% are singletons. The CDR3 consists of 12 residues. The ends were cut back, 8 bases at V and 7 bases at J, with 12 bases in the middle. Germline V gene sequence: CDR1 SEHNR, CDR2 FQNEAQ (reference sequence). The sequence derives from a woman in her thirties or forties in good health. Some clones in this sample may be carry-over from other donors' samples. Sequenced input: PBMCs. The V gene is TRBV7-9, the J gene TRBJ2-1; D gene ambiguous. CDR3 amino acids: CASSGPTNEQFF. CDR3 in DNA: TGTGCCAGCTCCGGCCCTACTAATGAGCAGTTCTTC.